Listed here is a single TCR beta chain. Its antigen is unknown. No base-level quality is on record; no much larger clone is a single base apart. This specimen comes from a study of vaccination and CD4 T cells after COVID-19 (dated by TCRdb to about 2022). As for the study more broadly: Convalescent patients had a positive SARS-CoV-2 result on nasal swab PCR, and of these patients, several had mild disease and one had severe disease. In the convalescent cohort there were six males and four females, among whom were two Hispanic individuals, seven Caucasians, two Asians and one multiracial person. Participants got two doses of the Pfizer-BioNTech BNT162b2 vaccine (n=8) or two doses of the Moderna mRNA-1273 vaccine (n=2). Post-COVID blood samples from convalescent patients were collected a median of roughly 100 days after diagnosis, with a range of 35 to 161 days. Post-vaccine blood samples were obtained a median of about 77 days after the second vaccine dose, with a range of roughly 14 to 241 days. Culture stimuli were overlapping spike peptide pools from SARS-CoV-2 and from the common cold coronaviruses HCoV-NL63, HCoV-OC43 and HCoV-229E. Control cultures received a CEFX viral epitope pool as the positive control, an HIV-1 Nef peptide pool as the negative control, or no peptide. In roughly 11 COVID-19 convalescent patients and a handful of infection-naive healthy vaccine recipients, the spike-specific CD4+ TCR repertoire before mRNA vaccination was compared with the repertoire after mRNA vaccination.

The germline ends are 11 bases apart after V is trimmed by 5 bases and J by 0 bases. The CDR3 holds 15 amino acids from the cysteine to the phenylalanine. CDR3 DNA is the only sequence kept; it has 45 bases, read in frame from the first base. CDR1 and CDR2, per the germline V gene, are MDHEN and SYDVKM. The method behind the library was PCR. TCR sequencing of DNA from cultured CD4+ T cells used the Oncomine TCR Beta short-read assay at the Johns Hopkins FTIC core. Genomic DNA was extracted from the cultured CD4+ T cells with the QIAamp micro DNA kit. The Oncomine TCR Beta libraries from cultured CD4+ T cells were pooled using unique dual indexes and then sequenced on an Illumina iSeq 100. From the authors' description of their analysis: Non-productive sequences were removed, and CDR3s not starting with C, not ending with F or W, or shorter than 7 amino acids were discarded. Antigen-specific clonotypes were identified using the MANAFEST web application through comparison of peptide-stimulated wells with reference and other culture wells. To be called positive, a clone needed an FDR below 0.05, an odds ratio above 5, and a productive frequency above 0.1% in at least two of three replicate wells. A clonotype was classed as cross-reactive if the clonotype showed significant expansion both in SARS-CoV-2 spike wells and in at least one common cold coronavirus spike condition. Similarity between CDR3 sequences was evaluated in R version 3.6.1 using Levenshtein distances (stringdist) and unrooted phylogenetic trees (ape). In TCRdb, the public reads were trimmed at Q25 with fastp and aligned with MiXCR, with productive beta chains retained. Identical CDR3 protein sequences are pooled into one entry, listed with their most common genes and DNA. The V and J calls here are based on TCRdb, not the publication. This sample holds about 18,000 distinct CDR3 sequences; roughly 50% were observed only once. The ten largest account for around 6.3% of the sample.

The label giving this sample's treatment or condition can be read as: roughly 11-day PBMC culture with coronavirus spike peptide pools or control peptides (ViraFEST assay). The study used the ViraFEST assay, which expanded antigen-specific T cells with peptide pools and then identified expanded clonotypes by TCR sequencing. The positive SARS-CoV-2 PCR tests of the convalescent patients were dated from March to December 2020, before the Alpha, Beta and Delta variants emerged in the United States. About 2 million PBMCs per well were cultured in IMDM with approximately 5.5% human AB serum and roughly 9.3 IU/ml IL-2, plus 10 ug/ml peptide pools. Half of the culture medium was replaced with fresh IL-2-containing medium on days 3 and 7. After roughly nine days of culture, CD4+ T cells were isolated by negative selection using the EasySep CD4+ T cell isolation kit. Ficoll-Paque Plus gradient centrifugation was used to isolate PBMCs from whole blood, and the isolated PBMCs were then either used fresh or cryopreserved at -140C. Each culture condition was generally run in triplicate wells.

Beyond this particular receptor, the publication reports: Among convalescent patients, a median around 89% of the SARS-CoV-2-reactive clones seen after vaccination appeared only after vaccination, which suggests priming specific to the vaccine. Of the vaccine-specific clones found in convalescent patients, nearly all (304 of 307) were mono-reactive for SARS-CoV-2 spike instead of being cross-reactive with common cold coronaviruses. Relatively few convalescent patients were included in the study, and early timepoints after natural infection were not analyzed. The median count of SARS-CoV-2-reactive clonotypes went up from 21 after infection to a few dozen after vaccination, although the change was not significant.

The rearranged segments are TRBV28 and TRBJ1-3, with a weak D call of TRBD1 (5 bases match). The receptor comes from a human donor who had recovered from COVID-19. Sequenced: CD4+ T cells from blood, cultured in vitro. The CDR3 loop reads CASSEQVYSGNTIYF. The sequenced DNA: TGTGCCAGCAGTGAACAGGTTTACTCTGGAAACACCATATATTTT.